This T cell receptor (beta chain) was sequenced during a study of blood T cells in healthy people across ages. The CDR3 has 13 amino acids. The germline V gene has CDR1 KGHSY and CDR2 FQNENV. Trimming shortened V by 0 bases and J by 4 bases, and 6 bases separated the two germline ends. PCR was performed a second time for about 7 to 11 cycles using a sample-barcoded 5' primer and a J-beta primer mix. In TCRdb, the 5' RACE reads were re-called with MiXCR into one record per CDR3 protein. The repertoire holds 750,000 or so distinct CDR3 sequences, 25% seen once, with 9% to 9.5% in the top ten. These data were also filed under a second study, of T cells of mothers and their children.

The sample was blood. This sequence joins TRBV16 and TRBJ1-1; the D is unclear. This receptor was taken from a boy between 10 and 17 years old in good health. The CDR3 region is CASSQSPPTEAFF. In nucleotides, the CDR3 is TGTGCCAGCAGCCAATCGCCGCCCACTGAAGCTTTCTTT.